The 9 T cell receptor beta chains given below trace back to one sample, sequenced in a study of pediatric ulcerative colitis (dated by TCRdb to 2018 to 2020). The method was the immunoSEQ multiplex PCR assay. TCRdb mirrors the immuneACCESS table, restricted to in-frame sequences. Some clones are absent from its copies; in checked studies, under half trace to an unresolved V gene, and the reason for the others is unknown. The sample records roughly 60,000 clones, about 90% of which are singletons. The top ten hold approximately 1.5% of the sample. Sequences were obtained from blood. The receptors were gathered from a boy aged 5-17 years who was a control in a study of pediatric ulcerative colitis.

The J gene is TRBJ2-7, the V gene TRBV2; 11 bases agree with TRBD2. V trimming: 6 bases; J trimming: 7 bases; junction bases outside the gene matches: 11. The CDR3 spans 15 residues. Germline V lookup: CDR1 SNHLY, CDR2 FYNNEI. DNA of the CDR3: TGTGCCAGCAGGCCGACTAGCGGGAAAACGGGAGAGCAGTACTTC. Translation: CASRPTSGKTGEQYF.

The rearrangement links TRBV7-9 to TRBJ2-6; perhaps TRBD1 as D (6 bases). This CDR3 is 16 amino acids long. CDR1 SEHNR and CDR2 FQNEAQ come from the germline V gene (reference sequence). Trimming stripped 4 bases from V and 0 bases from J, with 10 bases between. CDR3 region: CASSYTGISGANVLTF. As DNA, the CDR3 is TGTGCCAGCAGCTATACAGGGATCTCTGGGGCCAACGTCCTGACTTTC.

This chain uses TRBV5-1 with TRBJ2-1, with 8 bases fitting TRBD1. V lost 4 bases, J lost 10 bases, and 7 bases stayed unmatched. CDR3 length: 13 residues. CDR1 and CDR2 (germline): SGHRS, YFSETQ. CDR3 loop: CASSPDRVGEQFF. DNA of the CDR3: TGCGCCAGCAGCCCGGACAGGGTAGGCGAGCAGTTCTTC.

CDR3 sequence: CASGGYTF. DNA for the CDR3: TGTGCCAGCGGGGGCTACACCTTC. This chain joins TRBV28 and TRBJ1-2; D is unresolved. Trimming removed 8 bases from V and 8 bases from J, with 3 bases in between. Per germline, CDR1 MDHEN and CDR2 SYDVKM. CDR3 size: 8 residues.

V is TRBV14 and J is TRBJ1-2, with 7 bases matching TRBD1. The V gene end was trimmed by 4 bases and the J gene end by 4 bases; junction bases not matched to a gene: 15. Germline lookup yields CDR1 SGHDN and CDR2 FVKESK. There are 17 residues in the CDR3. CDR3 DNA: TGTGCCAGCAGCCCGGCACGAAGCAGGGACAGCGTCTATGGCTACACCTTC. This gives the protein CASSPARSRDSVYGYTF.

V and J are TRBV9 and TRBJ2-1; tentatively, D is TRBD2 (5 bases). The CDR3 is 14 amino acids. The V end was cut by 0 bases, the J end by 7 bases, with 11 bases between. Germline V gives CDR1 SGDLS, CDR2 YYNGEE. The CDR3 is CASSVDPGRNEQFF. The DNA for the CDR3 is TGTGCCAGCAGCGTAGATCCGGGAAGGAATGAGCAGTTCTTC.

V usage is TRBV11-2 and J usage is TRBJ1-1; possible D gene TRBD1, 5 bases. Germline CDR1 SGHAT, CDR2 FQNNGV. Between the trimmed V and J ends, which lost 6 bases and 4 bases, there was a span of 15 bases. The CDR3 has 14 residues. The CDR3 loop reads CASRLATGSTEAFF. The CDR3 bases are TGTGCCAGCAGGTTGGCTACAGGAAGCACTGAAGCTTTCTTT.

Regarding this clone: A much more abundant neighbour one base away suggests this may be a read error. Within the sample, other DNA sequences also encode this same CDR3. The chain recombines TRBV5-1 with TRBJ2-2; 8 nucleotides agree with TRBD2. Trimming at V came to 2 bases and at J to 4 bases, leaving 4 bases not matched to a gene. The CDR3 extends over 15 amino acids. Germline CDR1 is SGHRS and CDR2 is YFSETQ. CDR3 nucleotides: TGCGCCAGCAGCTTAGCGGGAGTCCTCACCGGGGAGCTGTTTTTT. Its translation is CASSLAGVLTGELFF.

This clone was detected once. The V call is TRBV6-6, the J call TRBJ2-2; TRBD1 agrees at 11 bases. Germline V gene lookup returns CDR1 MNHNY and CDR2 SVGAGI (reference sequence). J gave up 7 bases and V 6 bases, and 7 bases lay outside the gene matches. The CDR3 loop spans 15 amino acids. CDR3 sequence reads: CASRDRDRGIGELFF. CDR3 coding DNA: TGTGCCAGCAGGGACCGGGACAGGGGGATCGGGGAGCTGTTTTTT.